These 20 T cell receptor beta chains share one sample of origin, sequenced in a study of CD8 T cells in ankylosing spondylitis. TCRdb recomputed calls from the 5' RACE reads with MiXCR, one row per CDR3 protein. The sample has about 140,000 distinct CDR3 sequences; 6% to 8.5% are singletons. Sequencing was carried out using blood, either unsorted or a sorted T cell fraction (not recorded which). The receptors were sampled from a female donor with ankylosing spondylitis or in good health (not recorded which).

The CDR3 region is CASSLRLAGYNEQFF. The CDR3 region has the DNA TGTGCCAGCAGCTTACGGCTAGCGGGGTACAATGAGCAGTTCTTC. The genes are TRBV7-2 and TRBJ2-1; 9 bases line up with TRBD2. J gave up 4 bases and V 2 bases, and 3 bases lay outside the gene matches. Germline CDR1 and CDR2: SGHTA and FQGNSA. This CDR3 has 15 amino acids.

Remarks on this clonotype: The junction departs from germline at one end; a sequencing error may be responsible. This chain connects TRBV20-1 to TRBJ1-5, with D possibly matching TRBD1 (5 bases). The CDR3 extends over 16 amino acids. Germline CDR1 DFQATT, CDR2 SNEGSKA (reference sequence). The CDR3, as DNA: TGCTGTGCTAGGGTCGGGTGGGGGGTGAGCAATCAGCCCCGGCATTTT. Residues: CCARVGWGVSNQPRHF.

This clonotype came up many times. This chain uses TRBV5-6 with TRBJ1-2; D is undetermined. Between the trimmed V and J ends, which lost 1 base and 0 bases, there was a span of 13 bases. This CDR3 is built from 16 residues. The germline V gene has CDR1 SGHDT and CDR2 YYEEEE. CDR3 nucleotide sequence: TGTGCCAGCAGCTTGTATTTGTACAGTACTAACTATGGCTACACCTTC. The encoded protein is CASSLYLYSTNYGYTF.

The sample holds many counts of this clonotype. V gene TRBV7-9 combines with J gene TRBJ2-7; D unresolved. The germline V gene encodes CDR1 SEHNR and CDR2 FQNEAQ (reference sequence). Trimming pared 4 bases from V and 1 base from J, leaving 14 bases between. This CDR3 spans 15 amino acids. In DNA form, the CDR3 reads TGTGCCAGCAGCTCACCCCAGAGACCGTCCTACGAGCAGTACTTC. Translated: CASSSPQRPSYEQYF.

This clonotype came up many times. This CDR3 is CSVVPEAFF. The DNA for the CDR3 is TGCAGCGTTGTACCTGAAGCTTTCTTT. This sequence joins TRBV29-1 and TRBJ1-1; D gene uncertain. The CDR3 has 9 residues. V lost 4 bases and J 6 bases, leaving 3 bases between the germline ends. Germline V gene sequence: CDR1 SQVTM, CDR2 ANQGSEA.

This clonotype was counted many times. This chain connects TRBV12-3 or TRBV12-4 to TRBJ2-7, with 9 bases fitting TRBD1. V lost 7 bases, J lost 1 base, and 5 bases stayed unmatched. This CDR3 comprises 14 residues. CDR3 bases: TGTGCCAGCACTACGACAGGGGGGTCCTACGAGCAGTACTTC. This translates into CASTTTGGSYEQYF.

The rearrangement links TRBV5-1 to TRBJ2-1; TRBD2 might be the D (5 bases). V was clipped by 4 bases and J by 6 bases, with 14 bases between them. The CDR3 totals 14 residues. Germline CDR1 and CDR2: SGHRS and YFSETQ. The CDR3 reads CASSPPGGGNEQFF. DNA of the CDR3: TGCGCCAGCAGCCCTCCGGGTGGAGGCAATGAGCAGTTCTTC.

This clonotype showed up many times. The V call is TRBV6-2 or TRBV6-3, the J call TRBJ1-5, with 9 positions matching TRBD1. Unmatched junction bases numbered 3, after V lost 2 bases and J lost 4 bases. The V gene's germline CDR1 is MNHEY and CDR2 SVGEGT. This CDR3 comprises 15 residues. The CDR3 region has the DNA TGTGCCAGCAGTTACCTTGGACAGGGGAATCAGCCCCAGCATTTT. Encoded protein: CASSYLGQGNQPQHF.

This clonotype has at least ten counts. The CDR3 loop reads CASSQVRVAGETQYF. In DNA form, the CDR3 reads TGCGCCAGCAGCCAAGTCAGGGTAGCTGGAGAGACCCAGTACTTC. The J gene is TRBJ2-5, the V gene TRBV4-1; D is possibly TRBD1 (5 bases). Deletions cut 1 base from V and 4 bases from J, with 13 bases between. The germline V gene has CDR1 MGHRA and CDR2 YSYEKL. The CDR3 is 15 residues long.

This clonotype came up a few times. This rearrangement joins TRBV2 to TRBJ2-2; 9 nucleotides line up with TRBD2. Germline lookup yields CDR1 SNHLY and CDR2 FYNNEI. The CDR3 is made up of 16 amino acids. V shed 5 bases, J shed 3 bases, and the junction held 7 bases outside the gene matches. The CDR3 nucleotides read TGTGCCAGCAGTCCGACTAGCGGCATCTACACCGGGGAGCTGTTTTTT. This sequence encodes CASSPTSGIYTGELFF.

This clonotype was found many times. The chain is built from TRBV4-1 and TRBJ2-3; D perhaps matches TRBD2 (6 bases). The CDR3 length is 15 residues. CDR1 is MGHRA, CDR2 YSYEKL, per germline. V was pared by 0 bases and J by 7 bases, with 14 bases between. CDR3 residues: CASSQEGRGFYTQYF. The CDR3 nucleotides read TGCGCCAGCAGCCAAGAAGGTCGGGGGTTTTATACGCAGTATTTT.

This clonotype has ten or more counts. The chain couples TRBV7-2 to TRBJ2-3, with D tentatively TRBD2 (5 bases). V was shortened by 4 bases and J by 1 base, with 9 bases between the two germline ends. Germline lookup yields CDR1 SGHTA and CDR2 FQGNSA. The CDR3 runs to 14 residues. CDR3 sequence reads: CASSSRAGTDTQYF. The CDR3 nucleotides read TGTGCCAGCAGCTCACGAGCGGGCACAGATACGCAGTATTTT.

This clonotype is deemed medium-sized. The chain couples TRBV5-5 to TRBJ1-5; possible D gene TRBD1, 6 bases. This CDR3 has 15 amino acids. V was trimmed by 6 bases and J by 4 bases, leaving 17 bases between them. Germline CDR1 reads SGHKS; CDR2 reads YYEKEE (reference sequence). CDR3 nucleotide sequence: TGTGCCAGCACCCTTACCGGGCAGGGGAATCAGCCCCAGCATTTT. Amino acids: CASTLTGQGNQPQHF.

About this clonotype: A much larger clone lies one base from this, so it may be a read error. This chain links TRBV11-2 with TRBJ1-5, with TRBD1 as a possible D gene (5 bases). The CDR3 runs 15 residues. Germline V gene sequence: CDR1 SGHAT, CDR2 FQNNGV. The CDR3 sequence is CVSSLDGTYNQPQHF. Here the CDR3 DNA reads TGTGTCAGCAGCTTAGATGGGACTTATAATCAGCCCCAGCATTTT.

This clonotype occurred many times. The chain is built from TRBV5-1 and TRBJ2-7; 7 positions agree with TRBD2. This CDR3 region has 15 residues. V shed 0 bases and J 2 bases; nucleotides not matched to a gene: 5. Germline lookup yields CDR1 SGHRS and CDR2 YFSETQ. CDR3 sequence: CASSLDPSGTYEQYF. The CDR3 DNA follows: TGCGCCAGCAGCTTGGATCCTAGCGGAACCTACGAGCAGTACTTC.

Ten or more counts support this clonotype. The J gene is TRBJ1-5, the V gene TRBV4-1; D is unresolved. CDR1 and CDR2 (germline): MGHRA, YSYEKL. The CDR3 has 13 amino acids. Trimming took off 3 bases at V and 4 bases at J, with 7 bases between the two ends. CDR3 DNA: TGCGCCAGCAGCCACGCGATAAATCAGCCCCAGCATTTT. This gives the protein CASSHAINQPQHF.

V and J are TRBV11-2 and TRBJ2-2; 7 bases fit TRBD1. CDR3 length equals 15 residues. CDR1 is SGHAT, CDR2 FQNNGV, per germline. The trim removed 5 bases at V and 7 bases at J, leaving 10 bases unmatched. CDR3 DNA: TGTGCCAGCAGCCCGGGGACAGTCCCCAACGGGGAGCTGTTTTTT. Its protein is CASSPGTVPNGELFF.

This clonotype has ten or more counts. V and J are TRBV15 and TRBJ1-1; 8 bases are a match to TRBD1. In germline, CDR1 is LNHNV, CDR2 YYDKDF (reference sequence). V shed 5 bases, J shed 0 bases, and the junction held 11 bases outside the gene matches. CDR3 length equals 17 residues. The CDR3 sequence is CATSGRFDRGLNTEAFF. In DNA form, the CDR3 reads TGTGCCACCAGCGGTCGATTTGACAGGGGTCTGAACACTGAAGCTTTCTTT.

This clonotype showed up many times. This chain links TRBV12-3 or TRBV12-4 with TRBJ1-5; 8 nucleotides agree with TRBD1. This CDR3 spans 19 amino acids. Unmatched junction bases numbered 17, after V lost 2 bases and J lost 5 bases. The CDR3 protein is CASSLKSMGMTGEDQPQHF. The CDR3, as DNA: TGTGCCAGCAGTTTAAAATCAATGGGCATGACAGGGGAGGATCAGCCCCAGCATTTT.

At least ten counts were recorded for this clonotype. The chain carries TRBV7-2 and TRBJ2-1; 7 bases agree with TRBD1. Germline loops: CDR1 SGHTA, CDR2 FQGNSA. This CDR3 has 15 amino acids. Trimming removed 1 base from V and 8 bases from J; junction bases left unmatched: 8. Written as DNA, the CDR3 is TGTGCCAGCAGCTTAGTCTTCAGGGGGAAGGATGAGCAGTTCTTC. Protein product: CASSLVFRGKDEQFF.